Listed here are 11 T cell receptor beta chains from one sample, sequenced in a study of T cell repertoires in cytomegalovirus infection. For these receptors, no antigen is known. TCRdb redid the calling of the reads with MiXCR, one entry per CDR3 protein. The data hold about 890,000 distinct CDR3 sequences, with less than 35% observed a single time. The specimen comprised cultured CD8+ T cells from PBMCs, sampled from culture after CMV antigen stimulation. The receptor source for this set is a human donor in good health (CMV status not recorded). Some clones in this sample may be carry-over from other donors' samples.

This rearrangement joins TRBV6-5 to TRBJ2-3, with D unclear. CDR1 and CDR2 from the germline V gene are MNHEY and SVGAGI. Trimming left V 2 bases short and J 6 bases short, with 6 bases between. This CDR3 region has 12 residues. CDR3: CASSYRPDTQYF. In DNA form, the CDR3 reads TGTGCCAGCAGTTACCGCCCGGATACGCAGTATTTT.

This clonotype was detected many times. The rearrangement links TRBV15 to TRBJ2-7, with D hard to call. The V gene's germline CDR1 is LNHNV and CDR2 YYDKDF (reference sequence). V dropped 0 bases and J dropped 3 bases, with 15 bases sitting between them. This CDR3 is 16 amino acids long. CDR3 region: CATSRDPGRSIYEQYF. DNA of the CDR3: TGTGCCACCAGCAGAGATCCGGGCAGGAGTATCTACGAGCAGTACTTC. The full variable domain, with the rest looked up from reference TRBV15 and TRBJ2-7, is DAMVIQNPRYQVTQFGKPVTLSCSQTLNHNVMYWYQQKSSQAPKLLFHYYDKDFNNEADTPDNFQSRRPNTSFCFLDIRSPGLGDTAMYLCATSRDPGRSIYEQYFGPGTRLTVT.

The sample holds a few counts of this clonotype. The rearrangement joins TRBV20-1 to TRBJ2-6; D might be TRBD2 (5 bases). Germline V gives CDR1 DFQATT, CDR2 SNEGSKA (reference sequence). The CDR3 runs 15 residues. Deletions cut 2 bases from V and 0 bases from J, with 8 bases between. CDR3 region: CSARRRVSGANVLTF. The CDR3 DNA follows: TGCAGTGCTAGAAGGCGGGTCTCTGGGGCCAACGTCCTGACTTTC.

This clonotype was seen more than once but under ten times. V gene TRBV4-1 combines with J gene TRBJ2-1; 8 nucleotides match TRBD2. Germline trimming cut 1 base from V and 7 bases from J; bases unmatched to any gene: 0. Germline V lookup: CDR1 MGHRA, CDR2 YSYEKL. The CDR3 length is 13 residues. The CDR3 sequence: CASSQGLANEQFF. The DNA of the CDR3 is TGCGCCAGCAGCCAAGGACTAGCGAATGAGCAGTTCTTC.

In regard to this clonotype: At one of its ends the junction is not consistent with the germline gene, which may arise from a read error. The chain carries TRBV10-2 and TRBJ2-3; no definite D call. The germline V gene encodes CDR1 WSHSY and CDR2 SAAADI. CDR3 length: 10 amino acids. CDR3 nucleotide sequence: TGCACCAGCAGCACAGATACGCAGTATTTT. It translates to CTSSTDTQYF.

CDR3 sequence: CASGLGNSYEQYF. The DNA for the CDR3 is TGTGCTAGTGGTTTGGGAAACTCCTACGAGCAGTACTTC. The chain is built from TRBV12-5 and TRBJ2-7; D uncertain. Trimming pared 1 base from V and 0 bases from J, leaving 4 bases between. The CDR3 totals 13 residues. Looked up from germline, CDR1 is LGHNT and CDR2 is FRNRAP.

In this sample, this clonotype turned up a few times. This rearrangement joins TRBV24-1 to TRBJ1-1; TRBD1 matches at 8 bases. The CDR3 is 13 amino acids. V lost 3 bases and J lost 5; bases outside the gene matches: 1. The germline gives CDR1 KGHDR, CDR2 SFDVKD. The CDR3 protein is CATSDRQGTEAFF. The DNA for the CDR3 is TGTGCCACCAGTGATCGACAGGGGACTGAAGCTTTCTTT.

The chain uses TRBV4-1 and TRBJ2-7; D call uncertain. CDR3 length equals 11 residues. Germline CDR1 is MGHRA and CDR2 is YSYEKL. Trimming removed 5 bases from V and 6 bases from J, with 8 bases in between. The CDR3 region is CASSEGIEQYF. In DNA, the CDR3 is TGCGCCAGCAGCGAAGGGATCGAGCAGTACTTC.

This chain connects TRBV2 to TRBJ2-3, with TRBD2 identical over 7 bases. This CDR3 is built from 15 residues. Germline V gene sequence: CDR1 SNHLY, CDR2 FYNNEI. Unmatched junction bases numbered 2, after V lost 2 bases and J lost 0 bases. CDR3 DNA sequence: TGTGCCAGCAGTGAAAGAGCGGGGAGCACAGATACGCAGTATTTT. Its translation is CASSERAGSTDTQYF. Filled out from reference TRBV2 and TRBJ2-3, the complete variable domain reads EPEVTQTPSHQVTQMGQEVILRCVPISNHLYFYWYRQILGQKVEFLVSFYNNEISEKSEIFDDQFSVERPDGSNFTLKIRSTKLEDSAMYFCASSERAGSTDTQYFGPGTRLTVL.

V usage is TRBV5-6 and J usage is TRBJ2-1, with D possibly matching TRBD2 (5 bases). Germline-derived CDR1 and CDR2 are SGHDT and YYEEEE. The CDR3 totals 16 residues. Trimming shortened V by 0 bases and J by 8 bases, and 18 bases separated the two germline ends. The DNA for the CDR3 is TGTGCCAGCAGCTTGGGAGTTCTGAGGGTAGGCGATGAGCAGTTCTTC. This codes for CASSLGVLRVGDEQFF.

This clonotype was observed a few times. Mismatch with germline at one junction end may stem from a read error. V and J are TRBV27 and TRBJ1-6, with 8 bases matching TRBD1. The CDR3 is made up of 15 amino acids. CDR1 is MNHEY and CDR2 is SMNVEV in the germline V gene (reference sequence). CDR3 sequence reads: CASGLSTTGETPLHF. In nucleotides, the CDR3 is TGTGCCAGCGGTTTATCAACGACAGGGGAAACACCCCTCCACTTT.